These 9 T cell receptor beta chains were all obtained from the same sample, sequenced in a study of blood T cell repertoires in COVID-19. The method was immunoSEQ multiplex PCR; TCRdb's version includes in-frame clones alone and lacks a portion of them. Seen here are 150,000 to 200,000 clones, 88% observed once, and the top ten hold approximately 9%. The sample comprised PBMCs or T cells enriched from blood (not recorded which). These receptors were obtained from a woman younger than 35 who had recovered from COVID-19.

This rearrangement joins TRBV7-2 to TRBJ2-2; D is perhaps TRBD2 (7 bases). Germline V gene sequence: CDR1 SGHTA, CDR2 FQGNSA. The CDR3 is 17 residues long. Trimming removed 1 base at V and 2 bases at J, with 14 bases between. DNA for the CDR3: TGTGCCAGCAGCTTAGACGGCCCGGGGGGCAACACCGGGGAGCTGTTTTTT. Translating gives CASSLDGPGGNTGELFF. Combining the CDR3 with reference TRBV7-2 and TRBJ2-2 gives the whole variable domain GAGVSQSPSNKVTEKGKDVELRCDPISGHTALYWYRQSLGQGLEFLIYFQGNSAPDKSGLPSDRFSAERTGGSVSTLTIQRTQQEDSAVYLCASSLDGPGGNTGELFFGEGSRLTVL.

The gene calls are TRBV7-2 and TRBJ2-5, with 13 positions matching TRBD2. Trimming at V came to 5 bases and at J to 5 bases, leaving 8 bases not matched to a gene. The CDR3 contains 16 residues. The germline V gene has CDR1 SGHTA and CDR2 FQGNSA. In DNA form, the CDR3 reads TGTGCCAGCAGCCCGGGGACTAGCGGGGATTTCGAGACCCAGTACTTC. Protein sequence: CASSPGTSGDFETQYF. Looking up the rest from reference TRBV7-2 and TRBJ2-5 gives the full variable domain: GAGVSQSPSNKVTEKGKDVELRCDPISGHTALYWYRQSLGQGLEFLIYFQGNSAPDKSGLPSDRFSAERTGGSVSTLTIQRTQQEDSAVYLCASSPGTSGDFETQYFGPGTRLLVL.

This chain joins TRBV6-2 or TRBV6-3 and TRBJ2-1; 8 bases are shared with TRBD2. Germline CDR1 MNHEY, CDR2 SVGEGT. The CDR3 is 15 residues long. V was clipped by 2 bases and J by 2 bases; unmatched bases: 2. CDR3 region: CASSYSGGTYNEQFF. CDR3 in DNA: TGTGCCAGCAGTTACAGCGGGGGCACCTACAATGAGCAGTTCTTC.

The table lists this clone with many counts. The rearrangement joins TRBV5-4 to TRBJ2-2; 9 bases are a match to TRBD1. The CDR3 has 14 residues. Germline V gene lookup returns CDR1 SGHNT and CDR2 YYREEE (reference sequence). V lost 3 bases to trimming and J lost 4 bases; unmatched junction nucleotides: 1. CDR3 in DNA: TGTGCCAGCAGCTACAGGGGGCCCACCGGGGAGCTGTTTTTT. It codes for CASSYRGPTGELFF.

This chain uses TRBV5-1 with TRBJ2-3, with D perhaps matching TRBD2 (6 bases). The length of the CDR3 is 14 residues. Trimming stripped 4 bases from V and 0 bases from J, with 9 bases between. Germline V lookup: CDR1 SGHRS, CDR2 YFSETQ. The CDR3 DNA reads TGCGCCAGCAGCCCGGGACTCAGCACAGATACGCAGTATTTT. As protein: CASSPGLSTDTQYF.

This rearrangement joins TRBV5-1 to TRBJ2-1, with 7 bases lining up with TRBD1. The CDR3 is made up of 16 amino acids. The trim removed 1 base at V and 5 bases at J, leaving 9 bases unmatched. Looked up from germline, CDR1 is SGHRS and CDR2 is YFSETQ. The CDR3 spells CASSLLMGQTNNEQFF. The CDR3 DNA reads TGCGCCAGCAGCTTGCTTATGGGACAGACAAACAATGAGCAGTTCTTC.

J is TRBJ1-3 and V is TRBV9, with unresolved D. The V end was cut by 0 bases, the J end by 0 bases, with 13 bases between. The CDR3 has 17 amino acids. Germline V gene data show CDR1 as SGDLS and CDR2 as YYNGEE. CDR3 in DNA: TGTGCCAGCAGCGTAGGGCACCTACAGAGCTCTGGAAACACCATATATTTT. Its protein product is CASSVGHLQSSGNTIYF.

The chain joins TRBV19 to TRBJ1-5, with 10 bases that match TRBD1. This CDR3 is built from 15 residues. The junction had 5 bases not matched to a gene; V was cut back by 6 bases and J by 3 bases. Germline CDR1 reads LNHDA; CDR2 reads SQIVND (reference sequence). CDR3: CASSDGQGVNQPQHF. The CDR3, as DNA: TGTGCCAGTAGCGACGGACAGGGGGTCAATCAGCCCCAGCATTTT.

V and J are TRBV7-9 and TRBJ2-7; perhaps TRBD1 as D (6 bases). The CDR3 consists of 12 residues. V was cut by 5 bases and J by 6 bases, with 11 bases left in between. CDR1 and CDR2 (germline): SEHNR, FQNEAQ (reference sequence). CDR3 residues: CASSGQTIEQYF. The CDR3 DNA sequence: TGTGCCAGCAGCGGACAGACAATCGAGCAGTACTTC.